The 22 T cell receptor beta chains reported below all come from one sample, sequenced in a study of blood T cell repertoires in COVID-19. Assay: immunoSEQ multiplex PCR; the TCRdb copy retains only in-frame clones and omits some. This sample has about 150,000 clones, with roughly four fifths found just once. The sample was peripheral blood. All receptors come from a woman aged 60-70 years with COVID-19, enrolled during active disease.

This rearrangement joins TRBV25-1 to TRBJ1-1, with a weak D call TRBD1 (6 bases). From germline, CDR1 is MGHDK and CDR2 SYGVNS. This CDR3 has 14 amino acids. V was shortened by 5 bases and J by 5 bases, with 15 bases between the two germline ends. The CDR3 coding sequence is TGTGCCAGCAGTCTTCACAGGGACGGGACTGAAGCTTTCTTT. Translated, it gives CASSLHRDGTEAFF.

For the CDR3, the DNA is TGTGCCAGCAGTTACTCGGGAGGTCTACTCGACTATGGCTACACCTTC. It encodes CASSYSGGLLDYGYTF. J is TRBJ1-2 and V is TRBV6-5; D is ambiguous. Germline V gives CDR1 MNHEY, CDR2 SVGAGI. Trimming left V 0 bases short and J 3 bases short, with 14 bases between. This CDR3 spans 16 amino acids.

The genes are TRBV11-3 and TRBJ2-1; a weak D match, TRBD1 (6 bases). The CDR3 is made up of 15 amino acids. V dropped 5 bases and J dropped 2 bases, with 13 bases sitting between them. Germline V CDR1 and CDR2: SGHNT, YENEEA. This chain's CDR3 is CASSPGARTYNEQFF. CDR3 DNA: TGTGCCAGCAGCCCAGGGGCGAGGACCTACAATGAGCAGTTCTTC.

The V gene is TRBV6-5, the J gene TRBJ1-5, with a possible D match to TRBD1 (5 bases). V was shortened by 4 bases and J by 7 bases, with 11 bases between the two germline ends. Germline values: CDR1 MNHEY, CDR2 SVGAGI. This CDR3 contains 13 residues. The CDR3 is CASSFQGGQPQHF. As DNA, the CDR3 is TGTGCCAGCAGTTTTCAGGGTGGGCAGCCCCAGCATTTT.

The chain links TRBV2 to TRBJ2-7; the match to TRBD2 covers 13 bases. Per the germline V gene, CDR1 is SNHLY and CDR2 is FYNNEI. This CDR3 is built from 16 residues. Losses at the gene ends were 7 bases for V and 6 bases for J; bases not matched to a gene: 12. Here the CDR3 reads CASIRVGGLAGSEQYF. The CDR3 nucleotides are TGTGCCAGCATTCGAGTGGGGGGACTAGCGGGAAGCGAGCAGTACTTC.

The CDR3 bases are TGTGCCAGCAGCTTGGCCGGACAGGGTATTCGAGAGACCCAGTACTTC. Encoded protein: CASSLAGQGIRETQYF. This chain uses TRBV5-6 with TRBJ2-5, with 8 bases aligning to TRBD1. The V and J ends lost 0 bases and 4 bases, in that order; junction bases with no gene match: 8. Germline V gene sequence: CDR1 SGHDT, CDR2 YYEEEE. The CDR3 contains 16 residues.

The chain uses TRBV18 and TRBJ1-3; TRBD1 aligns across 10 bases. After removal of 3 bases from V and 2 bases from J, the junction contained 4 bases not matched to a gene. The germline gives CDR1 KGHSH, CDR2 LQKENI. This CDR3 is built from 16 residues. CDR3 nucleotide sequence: TGTGCCAGCTCACCGACCGGGACAGGGGCTGGAAACACCATATATTTT. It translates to CASSPTGTGAGNTIYF.

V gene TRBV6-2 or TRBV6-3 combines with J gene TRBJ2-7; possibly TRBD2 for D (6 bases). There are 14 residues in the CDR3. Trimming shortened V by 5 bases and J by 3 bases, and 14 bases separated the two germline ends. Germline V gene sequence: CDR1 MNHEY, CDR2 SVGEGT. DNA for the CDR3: TGTGCCAGCAGTCCCTTACGGCGGGGCTACGAGCAGTACTTC. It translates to CASSPLRRGYEQYF.

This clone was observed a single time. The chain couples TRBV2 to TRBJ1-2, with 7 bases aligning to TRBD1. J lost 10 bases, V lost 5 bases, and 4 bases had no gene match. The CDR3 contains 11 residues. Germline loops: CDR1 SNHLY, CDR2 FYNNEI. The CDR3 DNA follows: TGTGCCAGCAGTTTGACAGGGACCTACACCTTC. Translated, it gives CASSLTGTYTF.

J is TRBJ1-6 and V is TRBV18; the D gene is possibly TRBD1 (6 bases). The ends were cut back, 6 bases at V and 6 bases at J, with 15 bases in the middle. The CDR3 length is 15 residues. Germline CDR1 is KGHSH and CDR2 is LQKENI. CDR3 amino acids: CASSVDRTANSPLHF. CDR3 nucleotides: TGTGCCAGCTCTGTGGACAGAACGGCTAATTCACCCCTCCACTTT.

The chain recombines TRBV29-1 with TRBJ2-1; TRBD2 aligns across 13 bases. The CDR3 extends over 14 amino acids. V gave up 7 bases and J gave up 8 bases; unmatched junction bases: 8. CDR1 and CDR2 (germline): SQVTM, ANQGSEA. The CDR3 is CSAAGLAGLDEQFF. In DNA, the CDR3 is TGCAGCGCCGCGGGACTAGCGGGATTGGATGAGCAGTTCTTC.

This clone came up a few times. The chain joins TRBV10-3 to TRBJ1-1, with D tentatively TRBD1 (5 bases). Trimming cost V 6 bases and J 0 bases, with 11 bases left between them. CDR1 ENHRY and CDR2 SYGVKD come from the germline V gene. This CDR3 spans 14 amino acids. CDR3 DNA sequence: TGTGCCATCAGGAAGACAGACCTGAACACTGAAGCTTTCTTT. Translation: CAIRKTDLNTEAFF.

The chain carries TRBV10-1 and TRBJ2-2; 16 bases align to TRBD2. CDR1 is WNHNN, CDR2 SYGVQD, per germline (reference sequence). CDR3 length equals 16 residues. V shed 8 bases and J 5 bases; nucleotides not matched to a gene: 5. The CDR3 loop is CASSGTSGRGTGELFF. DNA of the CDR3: TGCGCCAGCTCTGGGACTAGCGGGAGGGGGACCGGGGAGCTGTTTTTT.

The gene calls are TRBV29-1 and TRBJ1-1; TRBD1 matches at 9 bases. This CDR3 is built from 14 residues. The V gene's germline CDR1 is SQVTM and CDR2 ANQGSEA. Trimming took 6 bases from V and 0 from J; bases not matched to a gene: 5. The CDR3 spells CSVGGDRVNTEAFF. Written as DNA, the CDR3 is TGCAGCGTGGGGGGGGACAGGGTGAACACTGAAGCTTTCTTT.

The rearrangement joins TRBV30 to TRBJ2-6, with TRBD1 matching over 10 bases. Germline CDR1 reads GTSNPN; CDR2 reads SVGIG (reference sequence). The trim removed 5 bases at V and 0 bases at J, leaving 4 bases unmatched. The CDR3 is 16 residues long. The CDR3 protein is CAWGTGVYSGANVLTF. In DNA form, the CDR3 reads TGTGCCTGGGGGACAGGGGTTTACTCTGGGGCCAACGTCCTGACTTTC.

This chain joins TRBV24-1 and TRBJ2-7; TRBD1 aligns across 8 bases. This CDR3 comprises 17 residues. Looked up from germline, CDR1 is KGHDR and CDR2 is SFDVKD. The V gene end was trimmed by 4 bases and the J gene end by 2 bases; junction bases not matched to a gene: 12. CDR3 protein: CATSDHRTGFCAYEQYF. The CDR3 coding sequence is TGTGCCACCAGTGACCATCGGACAGGGTTTTGTGCCTACGAGCAGTACTTC.

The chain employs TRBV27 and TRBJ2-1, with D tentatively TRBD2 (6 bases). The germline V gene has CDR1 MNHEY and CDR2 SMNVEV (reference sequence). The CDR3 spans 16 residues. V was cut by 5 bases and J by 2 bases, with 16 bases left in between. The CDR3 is CASSPSSAGTYNEQFF. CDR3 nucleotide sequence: TGTGCCAGCAGTCCAAGTTCGGCGGGAACCTACAATGAGCAGTTCTTC.

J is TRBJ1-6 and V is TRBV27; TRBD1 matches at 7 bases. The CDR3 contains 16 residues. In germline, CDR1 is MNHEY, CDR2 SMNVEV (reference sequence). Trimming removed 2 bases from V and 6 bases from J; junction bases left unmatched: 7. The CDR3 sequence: CASSLRSGGGNSPLHF. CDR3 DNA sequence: TGTGCCAGCAGTTTAAGGTCAGGGGGAGGTAATTCACCCCTCCACTTT.

The CDR3 bases are TGTGCCAGCAGCTTTGGTCTAGCGGGGCCTCAGTACTTC. Translating gives CASSFGLAGPQYF. J is TRBJ2-5 and V is TRBV7-2; 9 positions match TRBD2. Germline values: CDR1 SGHTA, CDR2 FQGNSA. Trimming removed 3 bases from V and 11 bases from J; junction bases left unmatched: 7. CDR3 size: 13 residues.

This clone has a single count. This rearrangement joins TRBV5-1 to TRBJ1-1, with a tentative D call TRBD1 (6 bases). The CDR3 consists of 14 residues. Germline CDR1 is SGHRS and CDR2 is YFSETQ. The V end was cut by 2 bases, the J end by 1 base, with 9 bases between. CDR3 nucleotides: TGCGCCAGCAGCTTTCTGGGACAGAACACTGAAGCTTTCTTT. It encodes CASSFLGQNTEAFF. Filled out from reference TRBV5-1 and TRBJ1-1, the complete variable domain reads KAGVTQTPRYLIKTRGQQVTLSCSPISGHRSVSWYQQTPGQGLQFLFEYFSETQRNKGNFPGRFSGRQFSNSRSEMNVSTLELGDSALYLCASSFLGQNTEAFFGQGTRLTVV.

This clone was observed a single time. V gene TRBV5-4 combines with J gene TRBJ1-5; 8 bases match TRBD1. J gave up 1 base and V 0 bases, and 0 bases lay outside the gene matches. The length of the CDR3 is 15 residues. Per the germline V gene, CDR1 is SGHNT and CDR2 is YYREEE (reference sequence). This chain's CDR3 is CASSLDRGSNQPQHF. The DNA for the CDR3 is TGTGCCAGCAGCTTGGACAGGGGGAGCAATCAGCCCCAGCATTTT.

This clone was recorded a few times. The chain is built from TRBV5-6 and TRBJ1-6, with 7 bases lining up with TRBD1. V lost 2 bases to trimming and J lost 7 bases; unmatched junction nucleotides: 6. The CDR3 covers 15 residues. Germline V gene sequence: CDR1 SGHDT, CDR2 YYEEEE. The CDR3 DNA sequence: TGTGCCAGCAGCTTAGGTCTACAGGGGAATTCACCCCTCCACTTT. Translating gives CASSLGLQGNSPLHF.